A selection of T cell receptor beta chains follows, all from one sample in a study of blood T cell repertoires in COVID-19. Here immunoSEQ multiplex PCR was the method, and the copy in TCRdb shows in-frame clones only, minus some. The table has approximately 250,000 clones, roughly 90% seen once. Material for sequencing was PBMCs or T cells enriched from blood (not recorded which). These receptors all stem from a man in his forties who had been exposed to COVID-19. Each CDR3 is given with its conserved first and last residue. The order of the fields is D gene, J gene, clone size, V gene, CDR3 DNA, CDR3 protein. The D gene is left open where the match is weak. Clone size is not always given. Where it is, it says once, few, many or a class for expanded clones.

d_gene: TRBD1; j_gene: TRBJ1-2; abundance: once; v_gene: TRBV27; CDR3nt: TGTGCCAGCAGTTTATCCGGACAGGGAGGGGATTATGGCTACACCTTC; CDR3aa: CASSLSGQGGDYGYTF
d_gene: -; j_gene: TRBJ2-2; abundance: few; v_gene: TRBV11-3; CDR3nt: TGTGCCAGCAGCCGGCCGGGCACCGGGGAGCTGTTTTTT; CDR3aa: CASSRPGTGELFF
d_gene: -; j_gene: TRBJ2-1; abundance: once; v_gene: TRBV6-2/TRBV6-3; CDR3nt: TGTGCCAGCAGTTACCCCAGGGGAGCTAGCTCGTCGGGCAATGAGCAGTTCTTC; CDR3aa: CASSYPRGASSSGNEQFF
d_gene: -; j_gene: TRBJ1-4; abundance: -; v_gene: TRBV7-6; CDR3nt: TGTGCCAGCAGCTTTTCCAGGGATGAAAAACTGTTTTTT; CDR3aa: CASSFSRDEKLFF
d_gene: -; j_gene: TRBJ1-3; abundance: few; v_gene: TRBV28; CDR3nt: TGTGCCAGCAGTTGGATGGCAGGCTCTGGAAACACCATATATTTT; CDR3aa: CASSWMAGSGNTIYF
d_gene: -; j_gene: TRBJ2-5; abundance: -; v_gene: TRBV5-6; CDR3nt: TGTGCCAGCAGCTTGGCGGGTATAAGGGAGACCCAGTACTTC; CDR3aa: CASSLAGIRETQYF
d_gene: -; j_gene: TRBJ1-2; abundance: -; v_gene: TRBV30; CDR3nt: TGTGCCTGGAGTGTACAAGAGGGTAACTATGGCTACACCTTC; CDR3aa: CAWSVQEGNYGYTF
d_gene: TRBD1; j_gene: TRBJ1-4; abundance: -; v_gene: TRBV5-6; CDR3nt: TGTGCCAGCAGCGACACCGGGACAGGGGGTGAAAAACTGTTTTTT; CDR3aa: CASSDTGTGGEKLFF
d_gene: TRBD1; j_gene: TRBJ2-5; abundance: -; v_gene: TRBV18; CDR3nt: TGTGCCAGCTCACCCGATTTGGCAGGGGGTGATTTGGAGACCCAGTACTTC; CDR3aa: CASSPDLAGGDLETQYF
d_gene: -; j_gene: TRBJ2-7; abundance: -; v_gene: TRBV11-2; CDR3nt: TGTGCCAGCAGCAGAACCGGAGGACTAACGGCGAGCTACGAGCAGTACTTC; CDR3aa: CASSRTGGLTASYEQYF
d_gene: TRBD1; j_gene: TRBJ1-1; abundance: -; v_gene: TRBV27; CDR3nt: TGTGCCAGCAGTTTTGGGACAGGAGTATATAACACTGAAGCTTTCTTT; CDR3aa: CASSFGTGVYNTEAFF
d_gene: -; j_gene: TRBJ1-1; abundance: -; v_gene: TRBV5-1; CDR3nt: TGCGCCAGCAGCACGGACATGATGAACACTGAAGCTTTCTTT; CDR3aa: CASSTDMMNTEAFF
d_gene: -; j_gene: TRBJ2-1; abundance: -; v_gene: TRBV9; CDR3nt: TGTGCCAGCAGCGTAGAACAGGGGAGGTACAATGAGCAGTTCTTC; CDR3aa: CASSVEQGRYNEQFF
d_gene: TRBD1; j_gene: TRBJ2-7; abundance: -; v_gene: TRBV6-5; CDR3nt: TGTGCCAGCAGTTCCTTTAGGGGGCCTTCTTACGAGCAGTACTTC; CDR3aa: CASSSFRGPSYEQYF
d_gene: -; j_gene: TRBJ1-2; abundance: once; v_gene: TRBV2; CDR3nt: TGTGCCAGCAGGGGGACATCATGGGGATATGGCTACACCTTC; CDR3aa: CASRGTSWGYGYTF
d_gene: -; j_gene: TRBJ1-1; abundance: -; v_gene: TRBV3-1/TRBV3-2; CDR3nt: TGTGCCAGCAGCCGGAGGCCTGTGTCCACCCCTGAAGCTTTCTTT; CDR3aa: CASSRRPVSTPEAFF
d_gene: TRBD1; j_gene: TRBJ1-5; abundance: once; v_gene: TRBV15; CDR3nt: TGTGCCACCAGCGAAGGGGGCTACAATCAGCCCCAGCATTTT; CDR3aa: CATSEGGYNQPQHF
d_gene: TRBD2; j_gene: TRBJ2-3; abundance: -; v_gene: TRBV6-6; CDR3nt: TGTGCCAGCGAGACTAGCGGGAGGACGCAGTATTTT; CDR3aa: CASETSGRTQYF
d_gene: -; j_gene: TRBJ2-7; abundance: -; v_gene: TRBV28; CDR3nt: TGTGCCACCCAAGACAGTTCTGGCTACGAGCAGTACTTC; CDR3aa: CATQDSSGYEQYF
d_gene: -; j_gene: TRBJ1-1; abundance: once; v_gene: TRBV5-5; CDR3nt: TGTGCCAGCAGCTTGGCACATACGAACACTGAAGCTTTCTTT; CDR3aa: CASSLAHTNTEAFF
d_gene: -; j_gene: TRBJ2-7; abundance: -; v_gene: TRBV21-1; CDR3nt: TGTGCCGCGGAACCGGGACATGAAGAGGGTGCGGGCTTC; CDR3aa: CAAEPGHEEGAGF
d_gene: TRBD1; j_gene: TRBJ1-1; abundance: -; v_gene: TRBV18; CDR3nt: TGTGCCAGCTCACCACCGATGGACAGGGTCGAAGCTTTCTTT; CDR3aa: CASSPPMDRVEAFF
d_gene: -; j_gene: TRBJ1-2; abundance: -; v_gene: TRBV4-1; CDR3nt: TGCGCCAGCAGCCAAGTCGGTGGCTACACCTTC; CDR3aa: CASSQVGGYTF
d_gene: TRBD2; j_gene: TRBJ2-1; abundance: -; v_gene: TRBV7-9; CDR3nt: TGTGCCAGCAGCTTAAATAGCGGGGGTTACAATGAGCAGTTCTTC; CDR3aa: CASSLNSGGYNEQFF